A selection of T cell receptor beta chains follows, all from one sample in a study of cytomegalovirus exposure and HLA in healthy donors. TCRdb's table, derived via immunoSEQ multiplex PCR, lists solely in-frame clones and lacks some. The table lists roughly 190,000 clones, roughly 83% of them singletons. Sequenced sample: PBMCs. All receptors come from a woman aged 50 to 65 in good health and CMV-seronegative. CDR3s include the opening cysteine and the closing phenylalanine or tryptophan. Each record gives: clone size, J gene, V gene, D gene, CDR3 DNA, CDR3 protein. A D gene is named only where the DNA matches it firmly. Only some rows state a clone size, as once, few, many or a class for expanded clones.

size: .; J: TRBJ2-7; V: TRBV10-2; D: .; DNA: TGCGCCAGCACCGCGGCGGGTTACTACGAGCAGTACTTC; CDR3: CASTAAGYYEQYF
size: .; J: TRBJ2-7; V: TRBV7-8; D: TRBD2; DNA: TGTGCCAGCAGCTTAGTTAGCGGGAGCTACGAGCAGTACTTC; CDR3: CASSLVSGSYEQYF
size: .; J: TRBJ2-7; V: TRBV19; D: .; DNA: TGTGCCAGTAGATACCACAGGACAATTCCTTTCTACGAGCAGTACTTC; CDR3: CASRYHRTIPFYEQYF
size: .; J: TRBJ1-1; V: TRBV28; D: .; DNA: TGTGCCAGCAAGGGGGGGGGCACTGAAGCTTTCTTT; CDR3: CASKGGGTEAFF
size: .; J: TRBJ2-1; V: TRBV7-3; D: .; DNA: TGTGCCAGCAGCTCTGACAGGTCTCCGCTGGATGAGCAGTTCTTC; CDR3: CASSSDRSPLDEQFF
size: .; J: TRBJ2-3; V: TRBV5-1; D: .; DNA: TGCGCCAGCAGCTTGTCATTGACCCAGGGCACAGATACGCAGTATTTT; CDR3: CASSLSLTQGTDTQYF
size: .; J: TRBJ2-2; V: TRBV16; D: TRBD2; DNA: TGTGCCAGCAGCCAATCGACTAGCGGGAACACCGGGGAGCTGTTTTTT; CDR3: CASSQSTSGNTGELFF
size: .; J: TRBJ2-7; V: TRBV4-3; D: TRBD2; DNA: TGCGCCAGCAGCCAATACCTCGGTAGCGGGGCCTACGAGCAGTACTTC; CDR3: CASSQYLGSGAYEQYF
size: few; J: TRBJ2-3; V: TRBV19; D: TRBD1; DNA: TGTGCCAGTAGTATAGCCAGGGGGTACACAGATACGCAGTATTTT; CDR3: CASSIARGYTDTQYF
size: .; J: TRBJ2-5; V: TRBV30; D: .; DNA: TGTGCCTGGAGCGGCAGGACGGACTCTTGGTACTTC; CDR3: CAWSGRTDSWYF
size: once; J: TRBJ1-2; V: TRBV7-9; D: .; DNA: TGTGCCGGCAGCCAACCGACACGGGGAATCTATGGCTACACCTTC; CDR3: CAGSQPTRGIYGYTF
size: .; J: TRBJ1-2; V: TRBV28; D: .; DNA: TGTGCCAGCAGTTTCTCGGACAGAGTCTATGGCTACACCTTC; CDR3: CASSFSDRVYGYTF
size: .; J: TRBJ2-3; V: TRBV7-8; D: .; DNA: TGTGCCAGCAGCTTGGGAGCCAACCTGTGGACAGATACGCAGTATTTT; CDR3: CASSLGANLWTDTQYF
size: .; J: TRBJ2-3; V: TRBV5-4; D: .; DNA: TGTGCCAGCAGCTTGGGGTCCAGGGTGGACACAGATACGCAGTATTTT; CDR3: CASSLGSRVDTDTQYF
size: .; J: TRBJ1-5; V: TRBV19; D: .; DNA: TGTGCCAGTAGTATAAGTGGGCGGGGGCGAGGCAATCAGCCCCAGCATTTT; CDR3: CASSISGRGRGNQPQHF
size: .; J: TRBJ1-1; V: TRBV4-1; D: .; DNA: TGCGCCAGCAGCCCGGGTCCGAGAGTTTCGGGGGAGACTGAAGCTTTCTTT; CDR3: CASSPGPRVSGETEAFF
size: few; J: TRBJ1-1; V: TRBV29-1; D: .; DNA: TGCAGCGTTGTTAGGGGAACCAACACTGAAGCTTTCTTT; CDR3: CSVVRGTNTEAFF
size: .; J: TRBJ1-6; V: TRBV4-3; D: .; DNA: TGCGCCAGCAGCCAAGCCGCGGCAGGGCGCAATTCACCCCTCCACTTT; CDR3: CASSQAAAGRNSPLHF
size: .; J: TRBJ2-5; V: TRBV14; D: TRBD2; DNA: TGTGCCAGCAGCCAAGAACGGGGGGGCGTTGCCCAGTACTTC; CDR3: CASSQERGGVAQYF
size: .; J: TRBJ2-4; V: TRBV4-3; D: TRBD2; DNA: TGCGCCAGCAGCCAAGATCCTAGCGGGAGGGCCGACATTCAGTACTTC; CDR3: CASSQDPSGRADIQYF
size: .; J: TRBJ2-6; V: TRBV9; D: .; DNA: TGTGCCAGCAGCGTAGTGACTTCTGGGGCCAACGTCCTGACTTTC; CDR3: CASSVVTSGANVLTF
size: .; J: TRBJ2-6; V: TRBV6-6; D: .; DNA: TGTGCCAGCTCCAGGGCCAACGTCCTGACTTTC; CDR3: CASSRANVLTF
size: .; J: TRBJ2-5; V: TRBV15; D: .; DNA: TGTGCCACCAGCACTACAGCCCAGACCCAGTACTTC; CDR3: CATSTTAQTQYF
size: once; J: TRBJ2-7; V: TRBV5-1; D: .; DNA: TGCGCCAGCTCTCGTAGCCAGACAGGATTCGACGAGCAGTACTTC; CDR3: CASSRSQTGFDEQYF
size: medium-sized; J: TRBJ1-1; V: TRBV6-4; D: TRBD1; DNA: TGTGCCAGCAGTGAGGGGACAGCGAACACTGAAGCTTTCTTT; CDR3: CASSEGTANTEAFF
size: .; J: TRBJ1-1; V: TRBV28; D: TRBD1; DNA: TGTGCCAGCAGTTTGACAGGGGGAATCACTGAAGCTTTCTTT; CDR3: CASSLTGGITEAFF
size: .; J: TRBJ2-3; V: TRBV7-9; D: .; DNA: TGTTCCAGCAGACGGACAGTCACAGATACGCAGTATTTT; CDR3: CSSRRTVTDTQYF
size: .; J: TRBJ2-7; V: TRBV6-5; D: .; DNA: TGTGCCAGCAGTTACGCGTTTTCCGGGGGATCCTACGAGCAGTACTTC; CDR3: CASSYAFSGGSYEQYF
size: once; J: TRBJ1-2; V: TRBV4-3; D: .; DNA: TGCGCCAGCAGCCAAGACTTTCAGGGGCGGGATGGCTACACCTTC; CDR3: CASSQDFQGRDGYTF
size: .; J: TRBJ2-5; V: TRBV5-1; D: TRBD1; DNA: TGCGCCAGCAGCTCTGGACAGGTTCTCGGGGAGACCCAGTACTTC; CDR3: CASSSGQVLGETQYF
size: .; J: TRBJ1-2; V: TRBV6-5; D: .; DNA: TGTGCCAGCAGTTACCCAGGTGCCTATGGCTACACCTTC; CDR3: CASSYPGAYGYTF
size: .; J: TRBJ2-1; V: TRBV27; D: TRBD2; DNA: TGTGCCAGCAGTTTCAAGCCACCCCAGCGGGGCTCCTACAATGAGCAGTTCTTC; CDR3: CASSFKPPQRGSYNEQFF
size: .; J: TRBJ2-5; V: TRBV9; D: TRBD2; DNA: TGTGCCAGCAGCGGCGACCCCGACGGGAGGGAGACCCAGTACTTC; CDR3: CASSGDPDGRETQYF
size: few; J: TRBJ1-2; V: TRBV28; D: .; DNA: TGTGCCAGCAGTCCGGGAGTATGGGGCTACACCTTC; CDR3: CASSPGVWGYTF
size: .; J: TRBJ1-1; V: TRBV28; D: TRBD1; DNA: TGTGCCAGCAGCCGTAGGCCACAGGGGTTGAACACTGAAGCTTTCTTT; CDR3: CASSRRPQGLNTEAFF
size: .; J: TRBJ2-7; V: TRBV6-1; D: TRBD2; DNA: TGTGCCAGCAGTAAGACTAGCGGGAGTTCCTACGAGCAGTACTTC; CDR3: CASSKTSGSSYEQYF
size: .; J: TRBJ1-5; V: TRBV6-6; D: .; DNA: TGTGCCAGCAGTTATGGTTCCCAGACGAGAGATCCGGGGCATTTT; CDR3: CASSYGSQTRDPGHF